Below are 7 T cell receptor beta chains sequenced from a single sample in a study of T-cell reconstitution after alpha-beta-depleted transplantation in children. TCRbeta library construction was performed incorporating unique molecular identifiers. TCRdb independently ran MiXCR on the PCR reads; one entry per CDR3 protein. The sample yields just under 550,000 distinct CDR3 sequences, approximately 20% seen once. The sequencing here drew on PBMCs from the stem cell graft donor, taken from the stem cell graft. Source of these receptors: a human donor who donated a stem cell graft to a child with acute lymphoblastic leukemia.

The chain is built from TRBV5-1 and TRBJ2-3; D might be TRBD2 (6 bases). Trimming stripped 0 bases from V and 5 bases from J, with 16 bases between. The CDR3 is made up of 16 amino acids. Germline V gene lookup returns CDR1 SGHRS and CDR2 YFSETQ. The CDR3 coding sequence is TGCGCCAGCAGCTTGGAGGCGGGGTCGTCTCAAGATACGCAGTATTTT. Translating it yields CASSLEAGSSQDTQYF.

This chain uses TRBV20-1 with TRBJ2-7; 7 bases map to TRBD1. J gave up 3 bases and V 0 bases, and 5 bases lay outside the gene matches. CDR3 length: 14 residues. Germline assignment: CDR1 DFQATT and CDR2 SNEGSKA (reference sequence). The CDR3 loop reads CSARDNGQVYEQYF. CDR3 sequence (DNA): TGCAGTGCTAGAGATAACGGACAGGTCTACGAGCAGTACTTC.

This clonotype was recorded a few times. The chain carries TRBV29-1 and TRBJ2-5; a weak D match, TRBD1 (6 bases). The germline V gene encodes CDR1 SQVTM and CDR2 ANQGSEA. The CDR3 runs to 12 residues. Trimming removed 4 bases from V and 5 bases from J, with 11 bases in between. CDR3 loop: CSVGGLGETQYF. The CDR3 DNA sequence: TGCAGCGTTGGGGGGCTCGGCGAGACCCAGTACTTC.

This clonotype was detected a few times. The DNA for the CDR3 is TGTGCCTGGAGAACCCGGGGGGATGGCTACACCTTC. The encoded protein is CAWRTRGDGYTF. The chain couples TRBV30 to TRBJ1-2; possibly TRBD1 for D (5 bases). In germline, CDR1 is GTSNPN, CDR2 SVGIG (reference sequence). With 3 bases removed from V and 6 bases from J, the gap between germline ends came to 11 bases. The CDR3 consists of 12 residues. Drawing the rest from reference TRBV30 and TRBJ1-2, the complete variable domain is SQTIHQWPATLVQPVGSPLSLECTVEGTSNPNLYWYRQAAGRGLQLLFYSVGIGQISSEVPQNLSASRPQDRQFILSSKKLLLSDSGFYLCAWRTRGDGYTFGSGTRLTVV.

This clonotype was recorded many times. The chain has TRBV5-1 and TRBJ2-7; D may be TRBD1 (6 bases). The length of the CDR3 is 14 residues. V was trimmed by 0 bases and J by 3 bases, leaving 10 bases between them. The V gene's germline CDR1 is SGHRS and CDR2 YFSETQ. DNA of the CDR3: TGCGCCAGCAGCTTGGGGGGGCCGAGCTACGAGCAGTACTTC. Translating gives CASSLGGPSYEQYF.

The rearrangement uses TRBV11-2 and TRBJ2-1, with TRBD2 matching over 7 bases. Germline V CDR1 and CDR2: SGHAT, FQNNGV. CDR3 size: 15 residues. Trimming removed 2 bases from V and 3 bases from J; junction bases left unmatched: 4. CDR3 DNA: TGTGCCAGCAGCTTAATAGCGGGCGTCTACAATGAGCAGTTCTTC. Translation: CASSLIAGVYNEQFF. Full variable domain (rest looked up from reference TRBV11-2 and TRBJ2-1): EAGVAQSPRYKIIEKRQSVAFWCNPISGHATLYWYQQILGQGPKLLIQFQNNGVVDDSQLPKDRFSAERLKGVDSTLKIQPAKLEDSAVYLCASSLIAGVYNEQFFGPGTRLTVL.

This clonotype appeared a single time. The rearrangement joins TRBV19 to TRBJ2-7, with D perhaps given as TRBD1 or TRBD2 (6 bases each). The CDR3 is made up of 15 amino acids. Germline V gene data show CDR1 as LNHDA and CDR2 as SQIVND (reference sequence). Trimming pared 7 bases from V and 5 bases from J, leaving 21 bases between. CDR3 region: CASMGHWGAHNEQYF. In DNA, the CDR3 is TGTGCCAGTATGGGGCATTGGGGGGCGCACAACGAGCAGTACTTC.